Below are 10 T cell receptor beta chains sequenced from a single sample in a study of T cell repertoires in cytomegalovirus infection (dated by TCRdb to between 2017 and 2020). Instrument on record: Illumina HiSeq 1500. TCRdb took the public reads, trimmed them with fastp at Q25, ran MiXCR for clone calling and kept in-frame beta chains. Every entry covers one CDR3 protein and lists the most common genes and DNA from its rows. This sample comprises fewer than 200,000 distinct CDR3 sequences, roughly an eighth of them detected only once. The ten largest clones take up 20% to 30% of the sample. Sequencing was carried out using PBMCs. The receptor source for this set is a human donor in good health (CMV status not recorded). Some clones in this sample may be carry-over from other donors' samples.

V is TRBV29-1 and J is TRBJ2-3, with 7 bases fitting TRBD2. Germline lookup yields CDR1 SQVTM and CDR2 ANQGSEA. The CDR3 runs to 12 residues. The J segment lost 0 bases and the V segment lost 7 bases, leaving 1 base of the junction unmatched. The CDR3 sequence is CSGGGSTDTQYF. The CDR3 DNA reads TGCAGCGGGGGGGGGAGCACAGATACGCAGTATTTT.

V gene TRBV18 combines with J gene TRBJ2-1, with D unresolved. CDR1 and CDR2 from the germline V gene are KGHSH and LQKENI. Trimming took 2 bases from V and 7 from J, leaving 15 bases between them. The CDR3 is 15 amino acids. Here the CDR3 reads CASSPKSSPLNEQFF. In DNA form, the CDR3 reads TGTGCCAGCTCACCAAAAAGTAGCCCCTTGAATGAGCAGTTCTTC. The full variable domain, with the rest looked up from reference TRBV18 and TRBJ2-1, is NAGVMQNPRHLVRRRGQEARLRCSPMKGHSHVYWYRQLPEEGLKFMVYLQKENIIDESGMPKERFSAEFPKEGPSILRIQQVVRGDSAAYFCASSPKSSPLNEQFFGPGTRLTVL.

This clonotype occurred many times. This chain connects TRBV6-5 to TRBJ1-2, with D uncertain. The germline V gene has CDR1 MNHEY and CDR2 SVGAGI. The CDR3 is made up of 13 amino acids. With 5 bases removed from V and 0 bases from J, the gap between germline ends came to 7 bases. The CDR3 sequence: CASSVRANYGYTF. The CDR3 bases are TGTGCCAGCAGTGTCAGAGCTAACTATGGCTACACCTTC.

The CDR3 reads CSARDPKTANQPQHF. Written as DNA, the CDR3 is TGCAGTGCTAGAGATCCTAAGACCGCTAATCAGCCCCAGCATTTT. V usage is TRBV20-1 and J usage is TRBJ1-5; D uncertain. Deletions cut 0 bases from V and 4 bases from J, with 13 bases between. The CDR3 has 15 amino acids. CDR1 and CDR2 from the germline V gene are DFQATT and SNEGSKA (reference sequence).

This clonotype was detected a few times. The chain is built from TRBV29-1 and TRBJ1-1, with D tentatively TRBD1 (5 bases). The CDR3 contains 13 residues. The V gene's germline CDR1 is SQVTM and CDR2 ANQGSEA. With 4 bases removed from V and 0 bases from J, the gap between germline ends came to 9 bases. The CDR3 spells CSVGGGVNTEAFF. The CDR3 region has the DNA TGCAGCGTTGGTGGGGGAGTGAACACTGAAGCTTTCTTT.

This clonotype was recorded many times. The gene calls are TRBV4-1 and TRBJ1-4; the D is unclear. The V end was cut by 1 base, the J end by 0 bases, with 12 bases between. This CDR3 is 17 amino acids long. From germline, CDR1 is MGHRA and CDR2 YSYEKL. The CDR3 region has the DNA TGCGCCAGCAGCCAAGCCATCCCCCCAGCAACTAATGAAAAACTGTTTTTT. This translates into CASSQAIPPATNEKLFF.

The sample holds many counts of this clonotype. This chain joins TRBV11-2 and TRBJ2-7; TRBD1 is a possible D gene (6 bases). CDR1 is SGHAT and CDR2 is FQNNGV in the germline V gene. The CDR3 runs to 17 residues. Deletions cut 4 bases from V and 2 bases from J, with 21 bases between. The DNA of the CDR3 is TGTGCCAGCAGCTGGGGGCCCGGCCTACCCCTTACCTACGAGCAGTACTTC. Translated: CASSWGPGLPLTYEQYF.

In this sample, this clonotype turned up many times. The rearrangement joins TRBV12-3 or TRBV12-4 to TRBJ2-7; D is ambiguous. The CDR3 has 15 amino acids. Trimming stripped 2 bases from V and 2 bases from J, with 13 bases between. The CDR3 nucleotides are TGTGCCAGCAGTTTATATGTGGGCAGGACCTACGAGCAGTACTTC. Protein sequence: CASSLYVGRTYEQYF.

This clonotype was counted many times. The chain carries TRBV7-2 and TRBJ1-1; D is perhaps TRBD1 (5 bases). Germline V gene lookup returns CDR1 SGHTA and CDR2 FQGNSA. V lost 0 bases and J 4 bases, leaving 12 bases between the germline ends. The CDR3 extends over 15 amino acids. The CDR3 nucleotides read TGTGCCAGCAGCTTAGCCCTCAGGGTCCGCACTGAAGCTTTCTTT. Protein product: CASSLALRVRTEAFF.

The V and J genes are TRBV5-1 and TRBJ1-6, with a weak D call TRBD1 (5 bases). The CDR3 is 14 amino acids. The V end lost 4 bases, the J end lost 10 bases, and 15 bases lay between the germline ends. Germline CDR1 reads SGHRS; CDR2 reads YFSETQ. The CDR3 spells CASSLRQFGSPLHF. The CDR3 DNA reads TGCGCCAGCAGCCTTCGACAGTTCGGGTCACCCCTCCACTTT.